Detailed here is one T cell receptor (beta chain). The junction and the germline gene differ at one end; a read error may be behind it. The CDR3 is 11 amino acids. Germline assignment: CDR1 SGHRS and CDR2 YFSETQ. Multiplex PCR with 32 V and 13 J primers amplified TCR beta CDR3. Each CDR3 protein gets one entry after TCRdb re-called the multiplex PCR reads with MiXCR. The sample has approximately 31,000 distinct CDR3 sequences; around 30% are singletons. This record comes from a study of immune heterogeneity within non-small cell lung tumors. Per sample, about 610 ng of bulk tumor genomic DNA was the template used. While surgery was under way, several biopsies spaced far apart were taken per primary tumor. Undergoing curative surgery were patients whose non-small cell lung cancer was untreated and newly diagnosed.

The sequence was collected from a man aged 40-49 years with non-small cell lung cancer. Sample: lung tumor tissue. The chain combines TRBV5-1 with TRBJ2-3; no definite D call. The CDR3, as DNA: TGCGCCAGCACTGCTGGTGATACGCATTATTTT. Its translation: CASTAGDTHYF.